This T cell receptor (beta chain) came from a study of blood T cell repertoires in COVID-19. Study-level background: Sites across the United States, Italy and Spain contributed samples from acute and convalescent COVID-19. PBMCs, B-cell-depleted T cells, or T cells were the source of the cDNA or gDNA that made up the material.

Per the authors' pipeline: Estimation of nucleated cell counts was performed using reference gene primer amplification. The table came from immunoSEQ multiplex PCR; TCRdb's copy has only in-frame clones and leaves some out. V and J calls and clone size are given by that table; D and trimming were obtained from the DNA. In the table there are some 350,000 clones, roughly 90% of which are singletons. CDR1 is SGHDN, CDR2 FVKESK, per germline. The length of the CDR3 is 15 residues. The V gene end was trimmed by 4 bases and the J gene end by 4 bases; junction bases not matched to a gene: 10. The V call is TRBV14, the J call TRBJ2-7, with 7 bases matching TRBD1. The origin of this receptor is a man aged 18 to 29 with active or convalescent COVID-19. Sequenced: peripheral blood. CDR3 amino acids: CASSLQTGNRYEQYF. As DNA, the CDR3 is TGTGCCAGCAGCCTCCAGACAGGGAATAGATACGAGCAGTACTTC. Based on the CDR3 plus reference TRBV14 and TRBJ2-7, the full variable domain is EAGVTQFPSHSVIEKGQTVTLRCDPISGHDNLYWYRRVMGKEIKFLLHFVKESKQDESGMPNNRFLAERTGGTYSTLKVQPAELEDSGVYFCASSLQTGNRYEQYFGPGTRLTVT.